This TCR beta chain was found in a study of T cells in Graves' hyperthyroidism and ophthalmopathy. Pregnant or lactating patients were excluded, as were those with uncontrolled infection or other autoimmune disease. Template material for amplifying TCR beta CDR3 regions consisted of RNA transcripts. A set of HTBI primers served as the primers for a first-round RT-PCR of the TCR CDR3. TCRdb fed the multiplex PCR reads into MiXCR, producing one record per CDR3 protein. The sample includes roughly 500,000 distinct CDR3 sequences, approximately 49% seen only once; the top ten take around 47%. Deletions cut 5 bases from V and 6 bases from J, with 20 bases between. The V gene's germline CDR1 is SGHVS and CDR2 FQNEAQ. The CDR3 has 15 residues. This clonotype was recorded many times.

The clonotype originates from an adult woman with Graves' disease, either hyperthyroidism or ophthalmopathy (not recorded which). The chain is built from TRBV7-8 and TRBJ2-7, with D possibly TRBD1 on 6 matching bases. Sequencing was performed on peripheral blood or thyroid tissue (not recorded which). The CDR3 is CASSAFTGQDGEQYF. The CDR3 DNA reads TGTGCCAGCAGCGCATTCACAGGGCAAGATGGCGAGCAGTACTTC.